A single sample is the source of the 21 T cell receptor beta chains below, sequenced in a study of blood T cells in healthy people across ages. Using a J-beta primer mix together with a sample-barcoded 5' primer, a second PCR was run for roughly 6 to 12 cycles. TCRdb reprocessed the 5' RACE reads with MiXCR, giving one entry per CDR3 protein. The sample comprises about 640,000 distinct CDR3 sequences, about 53% of which are singletons, and 30% to 45% rests with the top ten. The specimen sequenced was blood. Source of these receptors: a man between 60 and 75 years old in good health.

V and J are TRBV4-2 and TRBJ2-2; D gene uncertain. This CDR3 has 14 amino acids. Per germline, CDR1 LGHNA and CDR2 YNFKEQ. V lost 8 bases and J lost 0, with 10 bases in between. For the CDR3, the DNA is TGTGCCAGCGAGGTACAGCCGAACACCGGGGAGCTGTTTTTT. Translation gives CASEVQPNTGELFF.

The rearrangement uses TRBV6-5 and TRBJ2-7; tentatively, D is TRBD2 (6 bases). The CDR3 totals 16 residues. CDR1 and CDR2 from the germline V gene are MNHEY and SVGAGI. V was shortened by 0 bases and J by 2 bases, with 14 bases between the two germline ends. In nucleotides, the CDR3 is TGTGCCAGCAGTTACTCGAGAAGCGGAGGGGCCTACGAGCAGTACTTC. It codes for CASSYSRSGGAYEQYF.

This clonotype was picked up a small number of times. The chain uses TRBV9 and TRBJ2-5; a possible D gene is TRBD2 (6 bases). Trimming shortened V by 2 bases and J by 5 bases, and 16 bases separated the two germline ends. The CDR3 length is 15 residues. Per germline, CDR1 SGDLS and CDR2 YYNGEE. CDR3 DNA sequence: TGTGCCAGCAGCGTCGGCCTAGCGACCGGGGAGACCCAGTACTTC. Translating it yields CASSVGLATGETQYF.

This clonotype has just a few counts. This chain joins TRBV25-1 and TRBJ1-4; 7 nucleotides match TRBD1. Germline CDR1 reads MGHDK; CDR2 reads SYGVNS. The CDR3 extends over 15 amino acids. V was clipped by 1 base and J by 7 bases; unmatched bases: 6. Here the CDR3 reads CASSELRQGGEKLFF. In DNA, the CDR3 is TGTGCCAGCAGTGAATTAAGACAGGGCGGTGAAAAACTGTTTTTT.

V is TRBV7-2 and J is TRBJ2-1; the D call may be TRBD1 or TRBD2 (5 bases each). This CDR3 is built from 15 residues. Trimming took off 1 base at V and 8 bases at J, with 15 bases between the two ends. Germline CDR1 is SGHTA and CDR2 is FQGNSA. Here the CDR3 DNA reads TGTGCCAGCAGCTTAGTCATCGGGGCCCAGGATGAGCAGTTCTTC. Its translation: CASSLVIGAQDEQFF.

The rearrangement joins TRBV29-1 to TRBJ2-1; 7 nucleotides align to TRBD2. Germline CDR1 reads SQVTM; CDR2 reads ANQGSEA. CDR3 length: 15 residues. V shed 1 base, J shed 8 bases, and the junction held 11 bases outside the gene matches. The DNA of the CDR3 is TGCAGCGTTGAAGCTACGGACGGGGGGAGTTATGAGCAGTTCTTC. This translates into CSVEATDGGSYEQFF.

The genes are TRBV5-1 and TRBJ2-5; perhaps TRBD1 as D (6 bases). Germline loops: CDR1 SGHRS, CDR2 YFSETQ. CDR3 length: 14 amino acids. Trimming took 4 bases from V and 1 from J, leaving 11 bases between them. DNA of the CDR3: TGCGCCAGCAGCCGAGGACAGACCCAAGAGACCCAGTACTTC. Amino acids: CASSRGQTQETQYF.

This clonotype was found a few times. V and J are TRBV7-6 and TRBJ2-7; 10 bases match TRBD1. Per the germline V gene, CDR1 is SGHVS and CDR2 is FNYEAQ. J gave up 5 bases and V 5 bases, and 6 bases lay outside the gene matches. This CDR3 comprises 14 residues. This CDR3 reads CASSAGQGRHEQYF. CDR3 nucleotides: TGTGCCAGCAGCGCGGGACAGGGGAGGCACGAGCAGTACTTC.

There are a few counts of this clonotype. The V and J genes are TRBV5-1 and TRBJ2-4; D might be TRBD1 (6 bases). Trimming left V 4 bases short and J 8 bases short, with 10 bases between. Germline assignment: CDR1 SGHRS and CDR2 YFSETQ. This CDR3 has 12 residues. The CDR3 loop reads CASSVDRHIQYF. The DNA of the CDR3 is TGCGCCAGCAGCGTAGACAGGCACATTCAGTACTTC. Variable domain in full (rest from reference TRBV5-1 and TRBJ2-4): KAGVTQTPRYLIKTRGQQVTLSCSPISGHRSVSWYQQTPGQGLQFLFEYFSETQRNKGNFPGRFSGRQFSNSRSEMNVSTLELGDSALYLCASSVDRHIQYFGAGTRLSVL.

The J gene is TRBJ2-1, the V gene TRBV5-1; D might be TRBD1 or TRBD2, each matching 5 bases. The CDR3 length is 18 residues. The germline V gene has CDR1 SGHRS and CDR2 YFSETQ. The germline V and J ends were trimmed by 2 bases and 5 bases, with 23 bases remaining between them. For the CDR3, the DNA is TGCGCCAGCAGCTTCTACACCCCGGGACCCCAAACTAACAATGAGCAGTTCTTC. Translation: CASSFYTPGPQTNNEQFF.

This clonotype was recorded a few times. The CDR3 nucleotides are TGTGCCAGCAGTTTAACGCGGGGGTCTGAAGCTTTCTTT. This encodes CASSLTRGSEAFF. The genes are TRBV27 and TRBJ1-1; TRBD1 is a possible D gene (5 bases). The V gene lost 2 bases and the J gene lost 6 bases, with 10 bases spanning the gap. Per the germline V gene, CDR1 is MNHEY and CDR2 is SMNVEV (reference sequence). This CDR3 is 13 amino acids long.

This sequence joins TRBV7-2 and TRBJ2-7, with D possibly matching TRBD1 (5 bases). V was shortened by 0 bases and J by 1 base, with 10 bases between the two germline ends. The CDR3 is 15 residues long. The germline V gene encodes CDR1 SGHTA and CDR2 FQGNSA. As DNA, the CDR3 is TGTGCCAGCAGCTTAGCGGGCAGGGCATCCTACGAGCAGTACTTC. It specifies CASSLAGRASYEQYF.

The V call is TRBV6-5, the J call TRBJ2-5; D is unresolved. V lost 2 bases and J lost 1, with 5 bases in between. Germline lookup yields CDR1 MNHEY and CDR2 SVGAGI. The CDR3 contains 13 residues. The CDR3 coding sequence is TGTGCCAGCAGTTACAGGGTCCAAGAGACCCAGTACTTC. It encodes CASSYRVQETQYF.

This clonotype came up a few times. The chain couples TRBV9 to TRBJ2-7; the match to TRBD2 covers 8 bases. CDR1 is SGDLS and CDR2 is YYNGEE in the germline V gene. J lost 3 bases, V lost 3 bases, and 5 bases had no gene match. This CDR3 comprises 14 residues. The DNA for the CDR3 is TGTGCCAGCAGCGCCGCGGGGGGCTTCTACGAGCAGTACTTC. It specifies CASSAAGGFYEQYF. Based on the CDR3 plus reference TRBV9 and TRBJ2-7, the full variable domain is DSGVTQTPKHLITATGQRVTLRCSPRSGDLSVYWYQQSLDQGLQFLIQYYNGEERAKGNILERFSAQQFPDLHSELNLSSLELGDSALYFCASSAAGGFYEQYFGPGTRLTVT.

This chain joins TRBV9 and TRBJ2-3; D might be TRBD1 (7 bases). Germline V gene lookup returns CDR1 SGDLS and CDR2 YYNGEE. Trimming removed 3 bases from V and 4 bases from J, with 15 bases in between. CDR3 length: 15 residues. DNA of the CDR3: TGTGCCAGCAGCGCTCAGGGGGGTCGCGCAGATACGCAGTATTTT. Translated, it gives CASSAQGGRADTQYF. The full variable domain, with the rest looked up from reference TRBV9 and TRBJ2-3, is DSGVTQTPKHLITATGQRVTLRCSPRSGDLSVYWYQQSLDQGLQFLIQYYNGEERAKGNILERFSAQQFPDLHSELNLSSLELGDSALYFCASSAQGGRADTQYFGPGTRLTVL.

V usage is TRBV3-1 and J usage is TRBJ2-7; 7 bases line up with TRBD2. The CDR3 length is 15 residues. After removal of 2 bases from V and 0 bases from J, the junction contained 4 bases not matched to a gene. CDR1 and CDR2 (germline): LGHDT, YNNKEL (reference sequence). CDR3: CASSQTSASSYEQYF. Here the CDR3 DNA reads TGTGCCAGCAGCCAAACTAGCGCGAGCTCCTACGAGCAGTACTTC.

This sequence joins TRBV7-9 and TRBJ2-4; either TRBD1 or TRBD2 may fit D (5 bases each). The V gene's germline CDR1 is SEHNR and CDR2 FQNEAQ (reference sequence). The CDR3 has 17 residues. Trimming removed 1 base from V and 0 bases from J, with 13 bases in between. The CDR3 region has the DNA TGTGCCAGCAGCTTAGACCCCGGGGCTCTAGCCAAAAACATTCAGTACTTC. This sequence encodes CASSLDPGALAKNIQYF.

The count of this clonotype is one. The CDR3 region is CASSLMGTSGSPLVTQYF. CDR3 bases: TGTGCCAGCAGCTTAATGGGAACTAGCGGGAGTCCACTCGTGACCCAGTACTTC. This chain links TRBV7-7 with TRBJ2-5; 11 positions match TRBD2. With V trimmed by 2 bases and J by 7 bases, 15 bases remained unmatched. The CDR3 runs to 18 residues. Germline V gives CDR1 SSHAT, CDR2 FNYEAQ (reference sequence).

This clonotype has only a few counts. This chain uses TRBV7-9 with TRBJ2-1; D gene unclear. V shed 1 base and J shed 5 bases, with 12 bases lying between them. The CDR3 runs 15 residues. Germline loops: CDR1 SEHNR, CDR2 FQNEAQ (reference sequence). The CDR3 bases are TGTGCCAGCAGCTTAGTACGGACGAACAACAATGAGCAGTTCTTC. Its translation: CASSLVRTNNNEQFF.

This chain joins TRBV3-1 and TRBJ2-5; D remains ambiguous. CDR3 length: 16 amino acids. CDR1 is LGHDT and CDR2 is YNNKEL in the germline V gene (reference sequence). The V gene lost 2 bases and the J gene lost 0 bases, with 13 bases spanning the gap. CDR3 protein: CASSQQHASYQETQYF. CDR3 sequence (DNA): TGTGCCAGCAGCCAACAACACGCGTCGTACCAAGAGACCCAGTACTTC.

This chain uses TRBV20-1 with TRBJ2-3; the D is unclear. V was shortened by 5 bases and J by 3 bases, with 12 bases between the two germline ends. Germline CDR1 and CDR2: DFQATT and SNEGSKA (reference sequence). This CDR3 has 13 residues. CDR3 sequence reads: CSAGVPHTDTQYF. DNA for the CDR3: TGCAGTGCTGGGGTACCCCATACAGATACGCAGTATTTT.